The rows below give T cell receptor beta chains drawn from one sample of a study of CXCR3-negative and CXCR3-positive naive CD8 T cells. Reanalyzing the 5' RACE reads, TCRdb keeps one entry per CDR3 protein, without DNA. The sample table sets out around 88,000 distinct CDR3 sequences. Sample: naive CXCR3+ CD8+ T cells from blood. The origin of the receptors is a human donor in good health. Some clones in this sample may be carry-over from other donors' samples. The CDR3 runs from the conserved cysteine through the conserved F or W. The order of the fields is CDR3 length, V gene, J gene, CDR3 protein.

CDR3 length: 17
V gene: TRBV28
J gene: TRBJ2-6
CDR3 protein: CASSLTAHPSGANVLTF

CDR3 length: 15
V gene: TRBV28
J gene: TRBJ2-1
CDR3 protein: CASSLRGGIRNEQFF

CDR3 length: 12
V gene: TRBV12-3/TRBV12-4
J gene: TRBJ2-1
CDR3 protein: CASSLLGNEQFF

CDR3 length: 16
V gene: TRBV28
J gene: TRBJ2-7
CDR3 protein: CASSKRTGFMGYEQYF

CDR3 length: 13
V gene: TRBV5-1
J gene: TRBJ2-1
CDR3 protein: CASRAEDSNEQFF

CDR3 length: 14
V gene: TRBV27
J gene: TRBJ1-2
CDR3 protein: CASARQVTNYGYTF

CDR3 length: 12
V gene: TRBV9
J gene: TRBJ2-2
CDR3 protein: CASSVGSGELFF

CDR3 length: 13
V gene: TRBV19
J gene: TRBJ1-5
CDR3 protein: CASSGGRNQPQHF

CDR3 length: 15
V gene: TRBV2
J gene: TRBJ2-7
CDR3 protein: CASSDAPGQTYEQYF

CDR3 length: 15
V gene: TRBV5-1
J gene: TRBJ2-7
CDR3 protein: CASSLAGTASYEQYF